Sequencing of this TCR beta chain was carried out in a study of blood T cell repertoires in COVID-19. Study summary: PBMCs, B-cell-depleted T cells, or T cells were the source of the cDNA or gDNA that made up the material.

The CDR3 contains 20 residues. V lost 3 bases, J lost 1 base, and 17 bases stayed unmatched. Germline V CDR1 and CDR2: LGHNT, FRNRAP. Repertoires were generated with immunoSEQ multiplex PCR, while TCRdb's copy carries only in-frame clones and drops some. In the table there are 300,000 or so clones, 85% to 90% of which are singletons. This chain joins TRBV12-5 and TRBJ2-3, with 9 bases matching TRBD2. The sequencing input was peripheral blood. The source is a woman aged 40 to 50 with acute or convalescent COVID-19. Here the CDR3 DNA reads TGTGCTAGTGGTTTCACTATAGCGGGAGAAAAGCCCAACGGCACAGATACGCAGTATTTT. Its translation is CASGFTIAGEKPNGTDTQYF.